The sequence of this T cell receptor (beta chain) was determined in a study of OX40 agonist ivuxolimab in advanced cancers. Study at large: Enrolled patients in dose escalation had cancers that were hepatocellular carcinoma, melanoma, renal cell or head and neck cancer. Study-level results: In general, CD8+ T cells held more expanded clones than CD4+ did, on average.

Trimming cost V 5 bases and J 4 bases; bases outside gene matches: 13. The CDR3 length is 17 residues. Looked up from germline, CDR1 is LGHNA and CDR2 is YSLEER. The method was immunoSEQ multiplex PCR; TCRdb's version includes in-frame clones alone and lacks a portion of them. The sample holds 9,500 to 15,000 clones, approximately 72% seen once. Blood got drawn at baseline, again on cycle 4 day 1, and then on cycle 7 day 1. Comments on this clone: Its antigen is as yet unknown.

The TCR was taken from an adult with an advanced solid tumor such as melanoma, head and neck, liver or kidney cancer. The chain has TRBV4-3 and TRBJ1-4; TRBD1 aligns across 7 bases. The starting material was CD4+ or CD8+ T cells sorted from blood, obtained in a trial of the OX40 agonist ivuxolimab. CDR3 residues: CASSLDPERGLNEKLFF. The CDR3 DNA follows: TGCGCCAGCAGCTTGGACCCCGAGAGGGGGCTTAATGAAAAACTGTTTTTT.